The clone carrying this T cell receptor (beta chain) was recorded at least ten times. Its target is unknown. There are 15 residues in the CDR3. Germline CDR1 SGHTA, CDR2 FQGNSA. Trimming stripped 1 base from V and 1 base from J, with 8 bases between. This entry comes from a study of neurological immune-mediated disorders. Broader study findings: In HTLV-1-associated myelopathy, TCR clonal expansion was greatest, whereas multiple sclerosis had the least, falling below healthy controls.

Time point defined: longitudinal time-point 2. The unsorted libraries had their origin in 2 million PBMCs stored at -80 C. The cDNA came from 5'RACE, which used 10-nucleotide random UMIs. Over 200 million TCR-beta sequences, together covering 15-18 subjects, were produced by every individual sequencing run that was carried out. TCRdb re-called the 5' RACE reads through MiXCR, storing one row per CDR3 protein. The sample records about 49,000 distinct CDR3 sequences, about an eighth being singletons. The chain links TRBV7-2 to TRBJ1-3, with unresolved D. The sequencing input was PBMCs. This clonotype was sampled from a male donor with HTLV-1-associated myelopathy (HAM/TSP). The CDR3 DNA follows: TGTGCCAGCAGCTTAGAACACAGATCTGGAAACACCATATATTTT. Its translation: CASSLEHRSGNTIYF.